The 4 T cell receptor beta chains presented below share a single source sample, sequenced in a study of T cells in localized non-small cell lung cancer. Profiled with immunoSEQ multiplex PCR; TCRdb holds only in-frame clones, not every one. The table lists roughly 2,000 clones, roughly 23% of them singletons, with 9.5% to 13% in the top ten. Sequencing used normal lung tissue next to the tumor, obtained before any cancer treatment. The receptors shown here come from a female donor aged 60 or older with stage I lung adenocarcinoma.

This clone was detected a few times. The chain recombines TRBV6-8 with TRBJ2-7, with D unclear. With 6 bases removed from V and 2 bases from J, the gap between germline ends came to 8 bases. CDR3 length equals 12 residues. Germline V gene sequence: CDR1 MNHGY, CDR2 SAAAGT. The CDR3 protein is CASRDPTYEQYF. In DNA, the CDR3 is TGTGCCAGCAGAGACCCGACCTACGAGCAGTACTTC.

This chain connects TRBV11-3 to TRBJ1-5, with D possibly being TRBD1 (5 bases). The germline CDR1 and CDR2 sequences are SGHNT and YENEEA. The CDR3 has 15 amino acids. Deletions cut 1 base from V and 0 bases from J, with 7 bases between. CDR3 DNA: TGTGCCAGCAGCTTAGGGGGACTTAGCAATCAGCCCCAGCATTTT. Translating it yields CASSLGGLSNQPQHF.

This clone was observed a handful of times. The gene calls are TRBV11-3 and TRBJ2-1; D may correspond to TRBD1 or TRBD2 (5 bases each). Germline V lookup: CDR1 SGHNT, CDR2 YENEEA. With 3 bases removed from V and 2 bases from J, the gap between germline ends came to 14 bases. This CDR3 comprises 16 residues. The CDR3 spells CASSLYRGTPYNEQFF. CDR3 coding DNA: TGTGCCAGCAGCTTGTATCGTGGGACCCCCTACAATGAGCAGTTCTTC. Complete variable domain (other parts from reference TRBV11-3 and TRBJ2-1): EAGVVQSPRYKIIEKKQPVAFWCNPISGHNTLYWYLQNLGQGPELLIRYENEEAVDDSQLPKDRFSAERLKGVDSTLKIQPAELGDSAVYLCASSLYRGTPYNEQFFGPGTRLTVL.

The sample holds a few counts of this clone. The J gene is TRBJ2-5, the V gene TRBV9; D is ambiguous. CDR3 length: 16 residues. Germline V gene sequence: CDR1 SGDLS, CDR2 YYNGEE. Trimming cost V 0 bases and J 2 bases, with 14 bases left between them. CDR3: CASSVGNTAIQETQYF. The CDR3 DNA reads TGTGCCAGCAGCGTAGGTAATACGGCAATACAAGAGACCCAGTACTTC.